The 26 T cell receptor beta chains below were found in one sample sequenced in a study of CD8 T cells in ankylosing spondylitis. General study findings and limits: Ankylosing spondylitis blood appeared to be characterized by a TCR beta motif of several highly homologous variants.

TCRdb ran MiXCR on the 5' RACE reads and lists one entry per CDR3 protein. The sample shows about 800,000 distinct CDR3 sequences, roughly 10% of them seen only once. The antigens of these receptors remain unknown. Sequencing was performed on blood, either unsorted or a sorted T cell fraction (not recorded which). Every receptor here comes from a male donor with ankylosing spondylitis.

The rearrangement uses TRBV6-1 and TRBJ1-5, with D perhaps matching TRBD1 (5 bases). The CDR3 consists of 16 residues. Trimming stripped 5 bases from V and 2 bases from J, with 16 bases between. Germline V gene sequence: CDR1 MNHNS, CDR2 SASEGT. The CDR3 nucleotides read TGTGCCAGCAGTCGTACGTCTGGGGGGGGCAATCAGCCCCAGCATTTT. Protein sequence: CASSRTSGGGNQPQHF.

Here the CDR3 reads CASRRQGYETQYF. For the CDR3, the DNA is TGTGCCAGCAGGAGACAGGGATACGAGACCCAGTACTTC. V usage is TRBV11-2 and J usage is TRBJ2-5; 7 positions agree with TRBD1. The CDR3 spans 13 residues. Germline V gene sequence: CDR1 SGHAT, CDR2 FQNNGV. The J segment lost 5 bases and the V segment lost 6 bases, leaving 6 bases of the junction unmatched.

The chain joins TRBV20-1 to TRBJ2-5, with D possibly being TRBD1 (6 bases). V was trimmed by 7 bases and J by 0 bases, leaving 12 bases between them. Looked up from germline, CDR1 is DFQATT and CDR2 is SNEGSKA (reference sequence). The CDR3 is made up of 13 amino acids. The CDR3 nucleotides read TGCAGTGGGGGACACCTGTACCAAGAGACCCAGTACTTC. As protein: CSGGHLYQETQYF.

The chain links TRBV6-2 or TRBV6-3 to TRBJ1-2, with TRBD1 matching over 7 bases. The CDR3 consists of 15 residues. Germline V gene data show CDR1 as MNHEY and CDR2 as SVGEGT. Losses at the gene ends were 4 bases for V and 6 bases for J; bases not matched to a gene: 11. The CDR3 DNA follows: TGTGCCAGCAGTTCCATCCGCGACAGGGCGGATGGCTACACCTTC. Translation: CASSSIRDRADGYTF.

The J gene is TRBJ1-5, the V gene TRBV19; a weak D match, TRBD1 (6 bases). CDR1 is LNHDA and CDR2 is SQIVND in the germline V gene (reference sequence). Trimming took off 5 bases at V and 6 bases at J, with 17 bases between the two ends. CDR3 length equals 15 residues. The CDR3 reads CASSPERGLGQPQHF. CDR3 nucleotide sequence: TGTGCCAGTAGTCCAGAACGGGGGCTGGGTCAGCCCCAGCATTTT.

This clonotype has more than one count but fewer than ten. The V and J genes are TRBV5-1 and TRBJ2-5, with D unclear. V was trimmed by 4 bases and J by 4 bases, leaving 11 bases between them. The germline CDR1 and CDR2 sequences are SGHRS and YFSETQ. The CDR3 length is 13 residues. CDR3 DNA sequence: TGCGCCAGCAGCGTACCCCCACGAGAGACCCAGTACTTC. This codes for CASSVPPRETQYF.

V is TRBV20-1 and J is TRBJ2-7; 8 bases fit TRBD1. The CDR3 runs to 14 residues. Germline V gives CDR1 DFQATT, CDR2 SNEGSKA (reference sequence). Unmatched junction bases numbered 11, after V lost 6 bases and J lost 4 bases. The CDR3 is CSAEGRDRYYEQYF. In nucleotides, the CDR3 is TGCAGTGCCGAAGGCCGGGACAGGTATTACGAGCAGTACTTC.

V gene TRBV12-3 or TRBV12-4 combines with J gene TRBJ2-7, with TRBD1 identical over 10 bases. The CDR3 has 16 residues. J was trimmed by 1 base and V by 6 bases; bases with no gene match: 9. CDR3 sequence reads: CASSDLPGQGSYEQYF. Here the CDR3 DNA reads TGTGCCAGCAGCGATCTACCGGGACAGGGGTCCTACGAGCAGTACTTC.

This clonotype was detected ten times or more. The J gene is TRBJ2-3, the V gene TRBV20-1; possible D gene TRBD1, 5 bases. CDR1 and CDR2 (germline): DFQATT, SNEGSKA (reference sequence). V lost 5 bases and J lost 4, with 10 bases in between. The CDR3 has 12 residues. For the CDR3, the DNA is TGCAGTGCTGGCAGGGTCCCAGATACGCAGTATTTT. Amino acids: CSAGRVPDTQYF.

The table lists this clonotype with a few counts. This rearrangement joins TRBV29-1 to TRBJ2-1; D is tentatively TRBD1 or TRBD2 (5 bases each). Trimming took 2 bases from V and 4 from J, leaving 9 bases between them. CDR1 SQVTM and CDR2 ANQGSEA come from the germline V gene. CDR3 length: 13 residues. The chain's CDR3 is CSVERDGYNEQFF. CDR3 bases: TGCAGCGTTGAAAGGGACGGATACAATGAGCAGTTCTTC.

This clonotype occurred many times. This rearrangement joins TRBV7-2 to TRBJ1-6; D is uncertain. In germline, CDR1 is SGHTA, CDR2 FQGNSA. Between the trimmed V and J ends, which lost 5 bases and 9 bases, there was a span of 8 bases. The CDR3 has 12 amino acids. This CDR3 reads CASSIYGSPLHF. The CDR3 DNA follows: TGTGCCAGCAGCATTTACGGTTCACCCCTCCACTTT.

In its sample, this clonotype was seen a few times. V is TRBV20-1 and J is TRBJ2-5, with D perhaps matching TRBD2 (6 bases). The V and J ends lost 6 bases and 0 bases respectively, with 14 bases between them. This CDR3 has 14 residues. The germline V gene has CDR1 DFQATT and CDR2 SNEGSKA (reference sequence). CDR3 nucleotides: TGCAGTGCCCGACCGGGAGCTAACCAAGAGACCCAGTACTTC. Protein product: CSARPGANQETQYF.

This clonotype was found many times. V and J are TRBV7-2 and TRBJ1-5, with no clear D. This CDR3 is built from 14 residues. Trimming stripped 1 base from V and 0 bases from J, with 4 bases between. Germline V gene sequence: CDR1 SGHTA, CDR2 FQGNSA. CDR3 sequence (DNA): TGTGCCAGCAGCTTAGGGATTAGCAATCAGCCCCAGCATTTT. Its translation: CASSLGISNQPQHF.

This clonotype was counted only a few times. The chain links TRBV7-9 to TRBJ2-1; the D gene is possibly TRBD1 (6 bases). The CDR3 covers 13 residues. The germline V gene has CDR1 SEHNR and CDR2 FQNEAQ (reference sequence). V was cut by 5 bases and J by 9 bases, with 14 bases left in between. CDR3 loop: CASSPRQAGEQFF. The CDR3 DNA is TGTGCCAGCAGCCCTAGACAGGCCGGTGAGCAGTTCTTC.

A few counts support this clonotype. This chain joins TRBV29-1 and TRBJ2-2, with TRBD1 matching 7 bases. Germline trimming cut 5 bases from V and 0 bases from J; bases unmatched to any gene: 6. Looked up from germline, CDR1 is SQVTM and CDR2 is ANQGSEA. This CDR3 spans 15 amino acids. CDR3 in DNA: TGCAGCGTTTGGGCCGGACAGGCGAACACCGGGGAGCTGTTTTTT. It specifies CSVWAGQANTGELFF.

Ten or more counts support this clonotype. CDR3 region: CANSTAALSYNEQFF. CDR3 DNA: TGCGCCAATTCTACAGCCGCCCTATCCTACAATGAGCAGTTCTTC. V and J are TRBV5-1 and TRBJ2-1; D call uncertain. The CDR3 has 15 amino acids. V gave up 9 bases and J gave up 1 base, with 17 bases separating them. Germline-derived CDR1 and CDR2 are SGHRS and YFSETQ.

This clonotype occurred many times. The chain combines TRBV20-1 with TRBJ2-1; tentative D call: TRBD1 (5 bases). Germline CDR1 DFQATT, CDR2 SNEGSKA (reference sequence). V shed 4 bases and J shed 6 bases, with 13 bases lying between them. The CDR3 extends over 13 amino acids. CDR3 in DNA: TGCAGTGCTATCTGGGGCGGATTCAATGAGCAGTTCTTC. It specifies CSAIWGGFNEQFF.

This clonotype occurred a few times. J is TRBJ2-1 and V is TRBV19, with 7 bases fitting TRBD2. The CDR3 has 14 residues. Per the germline V gene, CDR1 is LNHDA and CDR2 is SQIVND (reference sequence). V gave up 5 bases and J gave up 5 bases; unmatched junction bases: 6. This chain's CDR3 is CASSLSGLNNEQFF. CDR3 coding DNA: TGTGCCAGTAGTCTTAGCGGGTTAAACAATGAGCAGTTCTTC.

In its sample, this clonotype was seen many times. The chain employs TRBV28 and TRBJ2-7, with a tentative D call TRBD2 (5 bases). Looked up from germline, CDR1 is MDHEN and CDR2 is SYDVKM. Deletions cut 6 bases from V and 2 bases from J, with 11 bases between. There are 13 residues in the CDR3. The CDR3 here is CASRPGGPYEQYF. The CDR3 DNA reads as TGTGCCAGCAGGCCCGGAGGACCCTACGAGCAGTACTTC.

This clonotype was counted at least ten times. CDR3 sequence: CSVAPRETQYF. Written as DNA, the CDR3 is TGCAGTGTAGCGCCGCGGGAGACCCAGTACTTC. This chain joins TRBV20-1 and TRBJ2-5; D is possibly TRBD2 (5 bases). In germline, CDR1 is DFQATT, CDR2 SNEGSKA (reference sequence). Between the trimmed V and J ends, which lost 7 bases and 5 bases, there was a span of 11 bases. This CDR3 is 11 amino acids long.

A few counts support this clonotype. CDR3 nucleotide sequence: TGTGCCAGCAGGAATACCTATCTGGACAGGGGAGGCTACACCTTC. It encodes CASRNTYLDRGGYTF. This chain joins TRBV6-1 and TRBJ1-2; 9 nucleotides line up with TRBD1. The ends lost 6 bases at V and 8 bases at J; junction bases unmatched: 13. CDR1 and CDR2 from the germline V gene are MNHNS and SASEGT. The CDR3 loop spans 15 amino acids.

The rearrangement uses TRBV4-2 and TRBJ2-3; the D gene could be TRBD1 or TRBD2 (5 bases each). Germline CDR1 is LGHNA and CDR2 is YNFKEQ. CDR3 size: 15 residues. The ends were cut back, 2 bases at V and 3 bases at J, with 12 bases in the middle. The CDR3 DNA sequence: TGTGCCAGCAGCCAATTCGGGGCAGGGACAGATACGCAGTATTTT. The encoded protein is CASSQFGAGTDTQYF.

This chain links TRBV5-1 with TRBJ2-7; 8 bases map to TRBD1. Germline CDR1 SGHRS, CDR2 YFSETQ. The length of the CDR3 is 18 residues. Germline trimming cut 4 bases from V and 0 bases from J; bases unmatched to any gene: 15. CDR3 protein: CASSPVQGAFLASYEQYF. The CDR3 bases are TGCGCCAGCAGCCCGGTGCAGGGGGCCTTTCTAGCCTCCTACGAGCAGTACTTC.

A few counts support this clonotype. The chain is built from TRBV7-2 and TRBJ1-3; possible D gene TRBD1, 5 bases. The CDR3 runs to 17 residues. The germline V and J ends were trimmed by 1 base and 1 base, with 14 bases remaining between them. Germline CDR1 is SGHTA and CDR2 is FQGNSA. The CDR3 is CASSLGPAAGSGNTIYF. CDR3 in DNA: TGTGCCAGCAGCTTAGGACCCGCGGCAGGGTCTGGAAACACCATATATTTT. Supplemented by reference TRBV7-2 and TRBJ1-3, the full variable domain reads GAGVSQSPSNKVTEKGKDVELRCDPISGHTALYWYRQSLGQGLEFLIYFQGNSAPDKSGLPSDRFSAERTGGSVSTLTIQRTQQEDSAVYLCASSLGPAAGSGNTIYFGEGSWLTVV.

This clonotype was seen only once. V usage is TRBV4-2 and J usage is TRBJ2-7, with no clear D. The CDR3 covers 16 residues. CDR1 is LGHNA and CDR2 is YNFKEQ in the germline V gene. V was cut by 0 bases and J by 0 bases, with 12 bases left in between. The CDR3 nucleotides are TGTGCCAGCAGCCAAGAGGCCTTTCTGAGCTCCTACGAGCAGTACTTC. Protein product: CASSQEAFLSSYEQYF.

This clonotype was detected a few times. The chain carries TRBV9 and TRBJ2-1; no definite D call. The CDR3 extends over 13 amino acids. Per the germline V gene, CDR1 is SGDLS and CDR2 is YYNGEE. Deletions cut 7 bases from V and 6 bases from J, with 14 bases between. CDR3 protein: CASGRYVGNEQFF. DNA of the CDR3: TGTGCCAGCGGGCGCTATGTTGGCAATGAGCAGTTCTTC.